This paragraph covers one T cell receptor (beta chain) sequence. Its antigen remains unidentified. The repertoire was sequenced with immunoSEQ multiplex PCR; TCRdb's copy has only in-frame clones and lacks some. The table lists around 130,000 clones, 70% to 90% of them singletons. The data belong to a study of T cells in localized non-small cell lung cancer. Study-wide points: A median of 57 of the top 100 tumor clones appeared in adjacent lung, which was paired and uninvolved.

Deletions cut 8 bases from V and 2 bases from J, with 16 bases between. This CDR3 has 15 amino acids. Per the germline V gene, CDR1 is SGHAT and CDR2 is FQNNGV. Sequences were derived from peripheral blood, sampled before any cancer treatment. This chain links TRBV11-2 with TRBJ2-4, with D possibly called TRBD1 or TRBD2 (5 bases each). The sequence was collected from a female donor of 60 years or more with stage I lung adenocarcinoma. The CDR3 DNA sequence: TGTGCCAGCGGCACTTTCAGGGACCCCAAAAACATTCAGTACTTC. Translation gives CASGTFRDPKNIQYF. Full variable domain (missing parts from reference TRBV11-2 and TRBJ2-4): EAGVAQSPRYKIIEKRQSVAFWCNPISGHATLYWYQQILGQGPKLLIQFQNNGVVDDSQLPKDRFSAERLKGVDSTLKIQPAKLEDSAVYLCASGTFRDPKNIQYFGAGTRLSVL.